One sample yielded the 23 T cell receptor beta chains listed below, sequenced in a study of cytomegalovirus exposure and HLA in healthy donors. PCR was performed using 60 Vbeta and 13 Jbeta primers. Only in-frame clones appear in the TCRdb table, and some are missing; sequencing was by immunoSEQ multiplex PCR. The sample contains about 150,000 clones, 75% to 90% of which appear only once. The source material was PBMCs. The source is a boy younger than 10 in good health and CMV-seronegative.

The chain carries TRBV5-1 and TRBJ1-1; no clear D gene. The CDR3 covers 14 residues. V was cut by 0 bases and J by 5 bases, with 11 bases left in between. Germline loops: CDR1 SGHRS, CDR2 YFSETQ. The CDR3 sequence is CASSLDPGGTEAFF. Here the CDR3 DNA reads TGCGCCAGCAGCTTGGACCCAGGAGGAACTGAAGCTTTCTTT.

The chain uses TRBV6-5 and TRBJ2-3, with 8 positions matching TRBD1. Germline V gene lookup returns CDR1 MNHEY and CDR2 SVGAGI. This CDR3 has 14 residues. V lost 7 bases to trimming and J lost 9 bases; unmatched junction nucleotides: 12. CDR3: CASTPEAGGETQYF. The CDR3, as DNA: TGTGCCAGCACCCCCGAGGCAGGGGGCGAGACGCAGTATTTT.

This chain links TRBV4-1 with TRBJ1-3, with D hard to call. This CDR3 is 16 amino acids long. Between the trimmed V and J ends, which lost 0 bases and 0 bases, there was a span of 9 bases. Germline CDR1 and CDR2: MGHRA and YSYEKL. The CDR3 sequence: CASSQEGASSGNTIYF. The CDR3 bases are TGCGCCAGCAGCCAAGAAGGAGCCAGCTCTGGAAACACCATATATTTT.

This clone has only a few counts. The rearrangement joins TRBV27 to TRBJ2-5; tentative D call: TRBD2 (5 bases). The V gene's germline CDR1 is MNHEY and CDR2 SMNVEV (reference sequence). This CDR3 spans 16 amino acids. Trimming cost V 6 bases and J 1 base, with 18 bases left between them. CDR3: CASSPFPGGSQETQYF. CDR3 coding DNA: TGTGCCAGCAGCCCTTTTCCAGGCGGGTCCCAAGAGACCCAGTACTTC.

In its sample, this clone was seen a few times. The chain couples TRBV10-3 to TRBJ1-1; D call uncertain. V lost 7 bases and J 0 bases, leaving 12 bases between the germline ends. The CDR3 sequence is 14 residues long. Germline loops: CDR1 ENHRY, CDR2 SYGVKD. The CDR3 protein is CAIKEEGLNTEAFF. CDR3 sequence (DNA): TGTGCCATCAAAGAGGAGGGCTTGAACACTGAAGCTTTCTTT.

This chain connects TRBV2 to TRBJ2-4; the D gene is possibly TRBD1 (6 bases). This CDR3 comprises 15 residues. CDR1 is SNHLY, CDR2 FYNNEI, per germline. The ends were cut back, 6 bases at V and 6 bases at J, with 18 bases in the middle. The CDR3 sequence is CASRSRTVTGNIQYF. The CDR3 nucleotides are TGTGCCAGCAGGAGCAGGACAGTCACTGGAAACATTCAGTACTTC.

This chain links TRBV6-5 with TRBJ2-1, with TRBD1 identical over 8 bases. V was pared by 2 bases and J by 7 bases, with 4 bases of the junction left unmatched. Per germline, CDR1 MNHEY and CDR2 SVGAGI. This CDR3 is built from 14 residues. The CDR3 region is CASSYGQGLNEQFF. The DNA of the CDR3 is TGTGCCAGCAGTTACGGACAGGGTTTGAATGAGCAGTTCTTC.

The CDR3 reads CAIRESRVPYNEQFF. In DNA, the CDR3 is TGTGCCATCAGGGAATCGAGGGTTCCCTACAATGAGCAGTTCTTC. The chain joins TRBV10-3 to TRBJ2-1, with TRBD2 as a possible D gene (5 bases). Between the trimmed V and J ends, which lost 6 bases and 2 bases, there was a span of 14 bases. The CDR3 has 15 residues. Germline CDR1 reads ENHRY; CDR2 reads SYGVKD.

A few counts support this clone. The chain uses TRBV6-6 and TRBJ1-4, with D maybe TRBD1 (5 bases). This CDR3 contains 14 residues. The germline CDR1 and CDR2 sequences are MNHNY and SVGAGI (reference sequence). V lost 10 bases to trimming and J lost 6 bases, with 18 bases between them. DNA for the CDR3: TGTGCCACAACTCTTGTGGGGGGAGATGAAAAACTGTTTTTT. It encodes CATTLVGGDEKLFF.

The V call is TRBV29-1, the J call TRBJ1-1; the match to TRBD1 covers 8 bases. Germline trimming cut 1 base from V and 6 bases from J; bases unmatched to any gene: 4. The germline V gene has CDR1 SQVTM and CDR2 ANQGSEA. This CDR3 has 13 amino acids. The chain's CDR3 is CSVEGTGSPEAFF. CDR3 DNA: TGCAGCGTTGAAGGGACAGGGAGCCCTGAAGCTTTCTTT.

In regard to this clone: This CDR3 is also generated by other DNA sequences in the sample. This rearrangement joins TRBV9 to TRBJ1-1, with D hard to call. CDR1 and CDR2 (germline): SGDLS, YYNGEE. There are 14 residues in the CDR3. V gave up 0 bases and J gave up 1 base, with 7 bases separating them. As DNA, the CDR3 is TGTGCCAGCAGCGTAGCTACGGGGAACACTGAAGCTTTCTTT. This translates into CASSVATGNTEAFF.

This chain connects TRBV15 to TRBJ2-5, with 8 bases that match TRBD1. The CDR3 runs 15 residues. V lost 3 bases, J lost 4 bases, and 7 bases stayed unmatched. The germline V gene has CDR1 LNHNV and CDR2 YYDKDF (reference sequence). CDR3 nucleotides: TGTGCCACCAGCAGTGGAGGACAGGGAGGAGAGACCCAGTACTTC. This codes for CATSSGGQGGETQYF.

The chain employs TRBV6-4 and TRBJ2-3, with TRBD2 identical over 7 bases. The germline V gene has CDR1 MRHNA and CDR2 SNTAGT. The V gene end was trimmed by 2 bases and the J gene end by 0 bases; junction bases not matched to a gene: 2. CDR3 length: 15 residues. CDR3 sequence: CASSDGGRSTDTQYF. The DNA for the CDR3 is TGTGCCAGCAGTGACGGCGGGAGAAGCACAGATACGCAGTATTTT.

The chain combines TRBV5-1 with TRBJ1-5; 8 positions match TRBD1. The ends lost 4 bases at V and 2 bases at J; junction bases unmatched: 2. Germline CDR1 and CDR2: SGHRS and YFSETQ. The CDR3 is 14 amino acids. The CDR3: CASSPDRGNQPQHF. CDR3 in DNA: TGCGCCAGCAGCCCGGACAGGGGCAATCAGCCCCAGCATTTT.

This clone was found a few times. V and J are TRBV30 and TRBJ2-7; perhaps TRBD1 as D (5 bases). V was shortened by 3 bases and J by 3 bases, with 12 bases between the two germline ends. Per the germline V gene, CDR1 is GTSNPN and CDR2 is SVGIG (reference sequence). The CDR3 has 13 residues. The CDR3 loop is CAWRGPGIYEQYV. The CDR3 DNA reads as TGTGCCTGGAGAGGGCCAGGGATCTACGAGCAGTACGTC.

The rearrangement links TRBV4-3 to TRBJ2-5; possible D gene TRBD2, 6 bases. The V and J ends lost 2 bases and 1 base respectively, with 11 bases between them. This CDR3 region has 15 residues. Germline-derived CDR1 and CDR2 are LGHNA and YSLEER. CDR3 sequence reads: CASSQYLAAQETQYF. The DNA of the CDR3 is TGCGCCAGCAGCCAATACTTAGCGGCCCAAGAGACCCAGTACTTC.

This clone turned up a few times. V usage is TRBV5-1 and J usage is TRBJ2-3, with TRBD2 identical over 15 bases. The CDR3 is 17 residues long. The V segment lost 1 base and the J segment 6 bases; nucleotides outside the gene matches: 6. The germline gives CDR1 SGHRS, CDR2 YFSETQ. The CDR3 DNA is TGCGCCAGCAGCTTGCGGACTAGCGGGGGGGCAGGGGATACGCAGTATTTT. As protein: CASSLRTSGGAGDTQYF.

The gene calls are TRBV5-1 and TRBJ1-1; TRBD1 agrees at 9 bases. Germline V gene sequence: CDR1 SGHRS, CDR2 YFSETQ. Germline trimming cut 0 bases from V and 2 bases from J; bases unmatched to any gene: 5. This CDR3 is 16 amino acids long. Here the CDR3 DNA reads TGCGCCAGCAGCTTGGGGACAGGGGCCATAAACACTGAAGCTTTCTTT. As protein: CASSLGTGAINTEAFF.

The genes are TRBV2 and TRBJ1-6; 9 bases match TRBD1. J lost 10 bases, V lost 2 bases, and 9 bases had no gene match. The CDR3 has 16 amino acids. In germline, CDR1 is SNHLY, CDR2 FYNNEI. The CDR3 protein is CASSEPTGQGTSPLHF. The CDR3 DNA is TGTGCCAGCAGTGAACCCACGGGACAGGGAACGTCACCCCTCCACTTT. Full variable domain (remainder filled in from reference TRBV2 and TRBJ1-6): EPEVTQTPSHQVTQMGQEVILRCVPISNHLYFYWYRQILGQKVEFLVSFYNNEISEKSEIFDDQFSVERPDGSNFTLKIRSTKLEDSAMYFCASSEPTGQGTSPLHFGNGTRLTVT.

The V call is TRBV4-1, the J call TRBJ2-2; tentatively, D is TRBD2 (7 bases). The V gene lost 3 bases and the J gene lost 7 bases, with 15 bases spanning the gap. The CDR3 covers 15 residues. Germline CDR1 and CDR2: MGHRA and YSYEKL. The CDR3 DNA reads as TGCGCCAGCAGCCAGCGGGGGCTGGAGGGCGGGGAGCTGTTTTTT. This gives the protein CASSQRGLEGGELFF.

The chain employs TRBV18 and TRBJ1-5, with a tentative D call TRBD1 (5 bases). Per germline, CDR1 KGHSH and CDR2 LQKENI. Trimming left V 3 bases short and J 3 bases short, with 9 bases between. The CDR3 consists of 14 residues. CDR3 bases: TGTGCCAGCTCACCTCAGGGAACCAATCAGCCCCAGCATTTT. Its translation: CASSPQGTNQPQHF.

The J gene is TRBJ1-5, the V gene TRBV21-1. TRBV21-1 is a recognized pseudogene. CDR3 length: 14 residues. The CDR3 DNA is TGTGCCAGCAGCCAAGGGAGGTTTGATCAGCCCCAGCATTTT. Its protein product is CASSQGRFDQPQHF.

This sequence joins TRBV7-6 and TRBJ1-1; TRBD1 matches 7 bases. This CDR3 region has 12 residues. Trimming cost V 5 bases and J 11 bases; bases outside gene matches: 8. Germline V gives CDR1 SGHVS, CDR2 FNYEAQ. CDR3 amino acids: CASSPTGDVAFF. The CDR3 DNA reads as TGTGCCAGCAGCCCTACAGGGGATGTGGCTTTCTTT.